What follows describes a single T cell receptor beta chain. In the original workflow: It was from reference gene primer amplification that nucleated cell counts were estimated. Clones were sequenced by immunoSEQ multiplex PCR, and TCRdb holds only the in-frame ones, with some missing. V, J and clone size reflect that table, while D and trimming were determined from the DNA. Of some 100,000 clones in the sample, approximately 81% were seen once. The data belong to a study of blood T cell repertoires in COVID-19. Study background: COVID-19 samples from acute and convalescent phases originated in the United States, Italy and Spain. In each case, the material was cDNA or gDNA derived from T cells, B-cell-depleted T cells, or PBMCs.

Between the trimmed V and J ends, which lost 2 bases and 0 bases, there was a span of 4 bases. The V gene's germline CDR1 is MNHNY and CDR2 SVGAGI (reference sequence). The CDR3 contains 13 residues. The V and J genes are TRBV6-6 and TRBJ1-1; D is unresolved. The receptor was derived from a woman aged 65 to 85 with active or convalescent COVID-19. Sequencing input: peripheral blood. The CDR3 is CASSYDMNTEAFF. The CDR3 DNA follows: TGTGCCAGCAGTTACGACATGAACACTGAAGCTTTCTTT.